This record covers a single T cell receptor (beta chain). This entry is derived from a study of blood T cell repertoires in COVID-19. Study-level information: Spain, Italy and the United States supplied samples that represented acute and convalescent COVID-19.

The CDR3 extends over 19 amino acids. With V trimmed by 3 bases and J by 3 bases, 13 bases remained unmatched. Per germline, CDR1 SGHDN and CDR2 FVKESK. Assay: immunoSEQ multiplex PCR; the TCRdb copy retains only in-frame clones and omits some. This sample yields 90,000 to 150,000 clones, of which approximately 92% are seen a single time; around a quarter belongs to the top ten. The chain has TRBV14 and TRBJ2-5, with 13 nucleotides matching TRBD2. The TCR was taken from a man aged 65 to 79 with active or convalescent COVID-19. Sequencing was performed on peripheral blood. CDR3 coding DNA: TGTGCCAGCAGCCAGCCGGGGGGACTAGCGGGATTCATGAAAGAGACCCAGTACTTC. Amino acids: CASSQPGGLAGFMKETQYF.